One sample yielded the 6 T cell receptor beta chains listed below, sequenced in a study of CD8 T cells in ankylosing spondylitis (dated by TCRdb to 2017 to 2019). The library was generated by 5' RACE. TCRdb shows the sequencer as Illumina HiSeq 2500. The raw public reads went through TCRdb reprocessing: fastp at Q25, MiXCR clone calling, in-frame beta chains kept. Rows are combined by CDR3 protein, so each entry shows the most common genes and DNA. The sample contains 350,000 to 450,000 distinct CDR3 sequences, approximately 22% of them found a single time. The ten biggest clones cover less than 15% of the sample. Sequencing input: blood, either unsorted or a sorted T cell fraction (not recorded which). Receptors were obtained from a male donor with ankylosing spondylitis or in good health (not recorded which).

This clonotype was recorded at least ten times. DNA for the CDR3: TGCAGTGCTATGGGATCTAGCGCCTCCCGGGATACGCAGTATTTT. Its protein product is CSAMGSSASRDTQYF. The V and J genes are TRBV20-1 and TRBJ2-3; maybe TRBD2 (6 bases). With 4 bases removed from V and 6 bases from J, the gap between germline ends came to 20 bases. There are 15 residues in the CDR3. Per the germline V gene, CDR1 is DFQATT and CDR2 is SNEGSKA (reference sequence).

This clonotype has a single count. The gene calls are TRBV20-1 and TRBJ2-1, with TRBD2 matching over 8 bases. Germline values: CDR1 DFQATT, CDR2 SNEGSKA (reference sequence). This CDR3 has 16 amino acids. Trimming cost V 0 bases and J 1 base; bases outside gene matches: 5. The CDR3: CSARDLSGGSYNEQFF. The DNA for the CDR3 is TGCAGTGCTAGAGATCTAAGCGGGGGTTCCTACAATGAGCAGTTCTTC.

At least ten counts were recorded for this clonotype. The chain links TRBV12-3 or TRBV12-4 to TRBJ2-3; no definite D call. The CDR3 is 11 amino acids. V was clipped by 8 bases and J by 3 bases, with 6 bases between them. The CDR3 bases are TGTGCCAGCCTAAAGACAGATACGCAGTATTTT. This codes for CASLKTDTQYF.

The chain recombines TRBV20-1 with TRBJ2-1, with TRBD2 identical over 16 bases. V gave up 6 bases and J gave up 9 bases; unmatched junction bases: 8. The length of the CDR3 is 15 residues. Germline V gene data show CDR1 as DFQATT and CDR2 as SNEGSKA (reference sequence). The CDR3 coding sequence is TGCAGTGCGCCGGGACTAGCGGGGGGGTACGGTGAGCAGTTCTTC. The encoded protein is CSAPGLAGGYGEQFF.

The chain combines TRBV3-1 with TRBJ2-2, with D possibly TRBD1 on 5 matching bases. The CDR3 is 15 residues long. Trimming removed 2 bases at V and 0 bases at J, with 7 bases between. From germline, CDR1 is LGHDT and CDR2 YNNKEL (reference sequence). CDR3 sequence reads: CASSQRQTNTGELFF. In DNA, the CDR3 is TGTGCCAGCAGCCAACGACAGACGAACACCGGGGAGCTGTTTTTT. Full variable domain (missing parts from reference TRBV3-1 and TRBJ2-2): DTAVSQTPKYLVTQMGNDKSIKCEQNLGHDTMYWYKQDSKKFLKIMFSYNNKELIINETVPNRFSPKSPDKAHLNLHINSLELGDSAVYFCASSQRQTNTGELFFGEGSRLTVL.

The chain employs TRBV6-2 or TRBV6-3 and TRBJ2-1, with 9 bases fitting TRBD2. Unmatched junction bases numbered 11, after V lost 0 bases and J lost 2 bases. CDR1 MNHEY and CDR2 SVGEGT come from the germline V gene. The CDR3 has 19 residues. Written as DNA, the CDR3 is TGTGCCAGCAGTTACTCGCGGATTCAGGGCGGGGGGGCCTACAATGAGCAGTTCTTC. It translates to CASSYSRIQGGGAYNEQFF.